The 2 T cell receptor beta chains below come from one sample, sequenced in a study of blood T cell repertoires in COVID-19. Some clones are missing from TCRdb's copy, which holds only in-frame ones; the method was immunoSEQ multiplex PCR. Seen here are 170,000 or so clones, about 86% observed once, and the top ten hold approximately 7%. Source material: peripheral blood. The receptors derive from a man aged 45-65 years with active or convalescent COVID-19.

The chain carries TRBV7-9 and TRBJ1-6; D gene uncertain. V shed 5 bases and J shed 14 bases, with 16 bases lying between them. The CDR3 consists of 13 residues. Germline assignment: CDR1 SEHNR and CDR2 FQNEAQ (reference sequence). Here the CDR3 reads CASSGERLVALHF. In DNA, the CDR3 is TGTGCCAGCAGCGGGGAGAGGTTGGTGGCCCTCCACTTT.

J is TRBJ2-1 and V is TRBV7-3; a weak D match, TRBD1 (6 bases). V dropped 2 bases and J dropped 4 bases, with 9 bases sitting between them. The CDR3 length is 14 residues. Germline V gives CDR1 SGHTA, CDR2 FQGTGA. DNA of the CDR3: TGTGCCAGCAGCTTAGGACAGATATACAATGAGCAGTTCTTC. As protein: CASSLGQIYNEQFF.